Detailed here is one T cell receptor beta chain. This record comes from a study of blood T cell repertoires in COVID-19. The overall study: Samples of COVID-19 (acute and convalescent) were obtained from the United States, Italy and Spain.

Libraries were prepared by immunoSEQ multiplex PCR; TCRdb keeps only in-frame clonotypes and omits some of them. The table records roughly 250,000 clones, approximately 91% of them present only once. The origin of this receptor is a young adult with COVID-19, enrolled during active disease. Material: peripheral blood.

The CDR3 loop reads CASSQATGQETQYF. In DNA form, the CDR3 reads TGTGCCAGCTCACAGGCGACAGGACAAGAGACCCAGTACTTC. The chain is built from TRBV18 and TRBJ2-5, with a tentative D call TRBD1 (6 bases). V gave up 4 bases and J gave up 2 bases, with 11 bases separating them. CDR1 and CDR2 from the germline V gene are KGHSH and LQKENI. This CDR3 has 14 amino acids.